This T cell receptor (beta chain) was captured in a study of cytomegalovirus exposure and HLA in healthy donors. Study-wide findings and caveats: It was approximately 150 TCR beta chains that were listed as cytomegalovirus-associated. In presence/absence analyses, roughly uniform sequencing depth across donors was assumed.

PCR primers comprised 60 Vbeta and 13 Jbeta primers. TCRdb's copy holds only in-frame clones and misses some; the assay was immunoSEQ multiplex PCR. The sample has around 160,000 clones, approximately 72% seen once; the top ten hold over 1.2%. The CDR3 is 18 residues long. V was pared by 4 bases and J by 5 bases, with 13 bases of the junction left unmatched. CDR1 is SGHKS and CDR2 is YYEKEE in the germline V gene (reference sequence). About this clone itself: Its antigen is as yet unknown.

This chain connects TRBV5-5 to TRBJ2-2; TRBD1 aligns across 11 bases. This receptor was taken from a man aged 45-65 years in good health and CMV-seronegative. Sample: PBMCs. The CDR3 DNA follows: TGTGCCAGCAGCCCTCTAGGACAGGGGGCGCGAAAGACCGGGGAGCTGTTTTTT. Protein: CASSPLGQGARKTGELFF.